A single sample is the source of the 20 T cell receptor beta chains below, sequenced in a study of STAT3 mutations in large granular lymphocyte leukemia. Points from the study as a whole: Every T-cell large granular lymphocyte leukemia patient had at least one immunodominant TCR beta clonotype.

Some clones are missing from TCRdb's copy, which holds only in-frame ones; the method was immunoSEQ multiplex PCR. The sample records around 10,000 clones, about 55% being singletons. Their recognized antigens are unknown. The source material was peripheral blood mononuclear cells. The receptors were sampled from a boy aged 5-17 years with T-cell large granular lymphocyte leukemia. Some clones in this sample may be carry-over from other donors' samples.

This clone was found a few times. The chain uses TRBV13 and TRBJ2-7, with D possibly being TRBD2 (5 bases). CDR3 length: 12 residues. The V end was cut by 3 bases, the J end by 5 bases, with 8 bases between. CDR1 is PRHDT and CDR2 is FYEKMQ in the germline V gene (reference sequence). DNA of the CDR3: TGTGCCAGCAGCTTGGAGGTACACGAGCAGTACTTC. Residues: CASSLEVHEQYF.

The chain combines TRBV5-1 with TRBJ2-1; D unclear. The CDR3 covers 13 residues. Trimming cost V 1 base and J 2 bases, with 4 bases left between them. Germline CDR1 is SGHRS and CDR2 is YFSETQ. The CDR3 coding sequence is TGCGCCAGCAGCTTGATGACCTACAATGAGCAGTTCTTC. Its protein product is CASSLMTYNEQFF.

This chain links TRBV13 with TRBJ1-4; D remains unclear. Trimming stripped 0 bases from V and 6 bases from J, with 14 bases between. CDR1 and CDR2 (germline): PRHDT, FYEKMQ (reference sequence). There are 16 residues in the CDR3. Written as DNA, the CDR3 is TGTGCCAGCAGCTTAGGAGGGTGGGGTAGCGATGAAAAACTGTTTTTT. Protein product: CASSLGGWGSDEKLFF. The whole variable domain, remainder taken from reference TRBV13 and TRBJ1-4, is AAGVIQSPRHLIKEKRETATLKCYPIPRHDTVYWYQQGPGQDPQFLISFYEKMQSDKGSIPDRFSAQQFSDYHSELNMSSLELGDSALYFCASSLGGWGSDEKLFFGSGTQLSVL.

This clone was seen a few times. CDR3 in DNA: TGCAGCGTTCAGGGACAGGGAGAGACCCAGTACTTC. This encodes CSVQGQGETQYF. This chain connects TRBV29-1 to TRBJ2-5; 9 bases agree with TRBD1. V was clipped by 5 bases and J by 4 bases; unmatched bases: 2. This CDR3 contains 12 residues. Germline-derived CDR1 and CDR2 are SQVTM and ANQGSEA.

The chain is built from TRBV4-1 and TRBJ2-2; no definite D call. CDR3 length: 13 amino acids. Germline CDR1 is MGHRA and CDR2 is YSYEKL. Trimming took off 0 bases at V and 8 bases at J, with 7 bases between the two ends. CDR3 nucleotide sequence: TGCGCCAGCAGCCAAGATCGGGCAGGGGAGCTGTTTTTT. Its translation: CASSQDRAGELFF.

The sample holds a few counts of this clone. The J gene is TRBJ2-1, the V gene TRBV30, with 10 bases lining up with TRBD2. Germline CDR1 GTSNPN, CDR2 SVGIG (reference sequence). The CDR3 is 14 amino acids. V was clipped by 3 bases and J by 4 bases; unmatched bases: 3. In DNA form, the CDR3 reads TGTGCCTGGAGCCGACTAGCGGGTTACAATGAGCAGTTCTTC. This codes for CAWSRLAGYNEQFF.

The sample holds a few counts of this clone. This chain connects TRBV5-1 to TRBJ2-7; D gene unclear. The CDR3 is made up of 14 amino acids. V shed 4 bases and J shed 0 bases, with 11 bases lying between them. Germline V gene lookup returns CDR1 SGHRS and CDR2 YFSETQ. The CDR3 loop reads CASSQAGNSYEQYF. In nucleotides, the CDR3 is TGCGCCAGCAGCCAGGCAGGAAACTCCTACGAGCAGTACTTC. The variable domain in full, completed from reference TRBV5-1 and TRBJ2-7, reads KAGVTQTPRYLIKTRGQQVTLSCSPISGHRSVSWYQQTPGQGLQFLFEYFSETQRNKGNFPGRFSGRQFSNSRSEMNVSTLELGDSALYLCASSQAGNSYEQYFGPGTRLTVT.

CDR3 loop: CASRLAGGSPYEQYF. For the CDR3, the DNA is TGTGCCAGCAGACTAGCGGGAGGGTCCCCCTACGAGCAGTACTTC. The chain links TRBV5-4 to TRBJ2-7; TRBD2 aligns across 13 bases. From germline, CDR1 is SGHNT and CDR2 YYREEE (reference sequence). The CDR3 loop spans 15 amino acids. Trimming at V came to 5 bases and at J to 2 bases, leaving 4 bases not matched to a gene.

This clone was counted only a few times. This sequence joins TRBV7-3 and TRBJ2-1, with no clear D. Germline lookup yields CDR1 SGHTA and CDR2 FQGTGA. The ends were cut back, 1 base at V and 9 bases at J, with 7 bases in the middle. CDR3 length equals 12 residues. CDR3 in amino acids: CASSLNVGEQFF. DNA for the CDR3: TGTGCCAGCAGCTTAAATGTGGGTGAGCAGTTCTTC.

The chain uses TRBV6-5 and TRBJ1-2; 10 positions agree with TRBD1. After removal of 6 bases from V and 8 bases from J, the junction contained 3 bases not matched to a gene. The germline gives CDR1 MNHEY, CDR2 SVGAGI. CDR3 length equals 12 residues. Here the CDR3 DNA reads TGTGCCAGCAGCCCGACAGGGGGCGGCTACACCTTC. Its protein is CASSPTGGGYTF.

This clone was detected only once. This chain links TRBV7-9 with TRBJ1-5, with D unresolved. Germline loops: CDR1 SEHNR, CDR2 FQNEAQ (reference sequence). V lost 3 bases, J lost 3 bases, and 3 bases lay in between. There are 12 residues in the CDR3. The CDR3 nucleotides read TGTGCCAGCAGCTTTTTCAATCAGCCCCAGCATTTT. This gives the protein CASSFFNQPQHF.

This clone was recorded only once. This rearrangement joins TRBV6-1 to TRBJ2-5; D is ambiguous. V was shortened by 4 bases and J by 4 bases, with 10 bases between the two germline ends. CDR3 length: 13 amino acids. Germline CDR1 and CDR2: MNHNS and SASEGT. CDR3: CASSAQLGETQYF. The DNA of the CDR3 is TGTGCCAGCAGTGCCCAGTTGGGAGAGACCCAGTACTTC.

The gene calls are TRBV18 and TRBJ2-7, with D perhaps assigned TRBD1 or TRBD2 (5 bases each). Germline V gene lookup returns CDR1 KGHSH and CDR2 LQKENI. Trimming pared 5 bases from V and 5 bases from J, leaving 7 bases between. CDR3 length equals 11 residues. CDR3: CASSMGDEQYF. CDR3 coding DNA: TGTGCCAGCTCAATGGGGGACGAGCAGTACTTC.

The chain carries TRBV5-4 and TRBJ2-7, with TRBD2 matching 7 bases. The junction had 4 bases not matched to a gene; V was cut back by 0 bases and J by 1 base. Germline V gene sequence: CDR1 SGHNT, CDR2 YYREEE (reference sequence). The CDR3 length is 15 residues. The CDR3 spells CASSLAPGGSYEQYF. CDR3 bases: TGTGCCAGCAGCTTGGCGCCGGGAGGATCCTACGAGCAGTACTTC.

The chain links TRBV6-1 to TRBJ1-5; TRBD1 agrees at 10 bases. The CDR3 covers 15 residues. Germline CDR1 is MNHNS and CDR2 is SASEGT. V lost 6 bases to trimming and J lost 7 bases; unmatched junction nucleotides: 9. In DNA, the CDR3 is TGTGCCAGCAGCCCGGGGACAGGGGCACGGCAGCCCCAGCATTTT. As protein: CASSPGTGARQPQHF.

Only a few counts were recorded for this clone. CDR3 DNA sequence: TGTGCCAGCAGTATACCCGGGACCTACGAGCAGTACTTC. It encodes CASSIPGTYEQYF. This chain connects TRBV28 to TRBJ2-7; D is perhaps TRBD2 (5 bases). The V end was cut by 5 bases, the J end by 2 bases, with 10 bases between. The CDR3 has 13 residues. Germline CDR1 MDHEN, CDR2 SYDVKM.

V gene TRBV30 combines with J gene TRBJ2-1; D call uncertain. Germline V gene data show CDR1 as GTSNPN and CDR2 as SVGIG (reference sequence). The CDR3 covers 10 residues. V lost 5 bases and J lost 13, with 12 bases in between. CDR3 residues: CAWSKRYQFF. CDR3 in DNA: TGTGCCTGGTCCAAACGTTATCAGTTCTTC.

The V and J genes are TRBV18 and TRBJ2-5; D is possibly TRBD1 (5 bases). Trimming removed 4 bases from V and 4 bases from J, with 10 bases in between. Germline V gives CDR1 KGHSH, CDR2 LQKENI. The CDR3 has 13 amino acids. CDR3 region: CASSRQNLETQYF. For the CDR3, the DNA is TGTGCCAGCTCACGACAGAATCTAGAGACCCAGTACTTC.

This clone was counted between two and nine times. The chain combines TRBV29-1 with TRBJ2-4; D gene ambiguous. V dropped 5 bases and J dropped 5 bases, with 10 bases sitting between them. Germline V gene lookup returns CDR1 SQVTM and CDR2 ANQGSEA. The CDR3 loop spans 12 amino acids. CDR3 region: CSVSSTQNIQYF. The DNA for the CDR3 is TGCAGCGTTTCCTCGACTCAAAACATTCAGTACTTC.

This clone was recorded a few times. V and J are TRBV2 and TRBJ1-2; TRBD1 agrees at 8 bases. CDR1 is SNHLY and CDR2 is FYNNEI in the germline V gene. The trim removed 7 bases at V and 4 bases at J, leaving 8 bases unmatched. The CDR3 runs 14 residues. This chain's CDR3 is CASKSQGASYGYTF. CDR3 nucleotide sequence: TGTGCCAGCAAGTCTCAGGGGGCCTCCTATGGCTACACCTTC.